These T cell receptor beta chains were read from a single sample in a study of tumor-infiltrating lymphocytes in primary liver carcinoma. One entry per CDR3 protein results from TCRdb running MiXCR on the multiplex PCR reads. The sample carries 95,000 to 100,000 distinct CDR3 sequences, around two thirds recorded once. Sequencing input: liver tumor tissue from sampling region 2. All receptors derive from a woman in her fifties or sixties with primary liver carcinoma and hepatitis B virus infection. Both conserved end residues are part of each CDR3. D genes are given only for firm matches. Expanded clones get a size class; other rows say once, few or many, or leave the size out.

NA	TRBV11-2	TRBJ2-7	NA	CASTTPGREARGEQNF	TGTGCCAGCACGACTCCTGGGCGTGAGGCAAGGGGGGAGCAAAACTTC
NA	TRBV12-3/TRBV12-4	TRBJ2-1	NA	CASSLVAGSFGYDEQFF	TGTGCCAGCAGTTTAGTTGCCGGGAGCTTTGGCTACGATGAGCAGTTCTTC
TRBD2	TRBV30	TRBJ2-1	NA	CAWNRLAGVRNEQFF	TGTGCCTGGAACCGACTAGCGGGAGTGCGTAATGAGCAGTTCTTC
NA	TRBV28	TRBJ1-2	few	CASSTGTRWGYTF	TGTGCCAGCAGCACCGGGACTAGATGGGGCTACACCTTC
NA	TRBV11-2	TRBJ2-2	NA	CASNLPQGPTEELFF	TGTGCCAGCAACCTTCCGCAAGGACCGACCGAGGAGCTGTTTTTT
NA	TRBV5-1	TRBJ2-7	NA	CASSLNSQAYEEYF	TGCGCCAGCAGCTTGAACAGCCAAGCCTACGAGGAGTACTTC
NA	TRBV11-2	TRBJ2-3	NA	CANSFVGGIGTDTQYF	TGTGCCAACAGCTTTGTTGGCGGGATTGGTACAGATACGCAGTATTTT
TRBD2	TRBV4-1	TRBJ2-2	NA	CAIIQDLGRGRRSGELFF	TGCGCCATCATCCAAGATCTAGGGAGGGGTCGGAGATCCGGGGAGCTGTTTTTT
TRBD2	TRBV20-1	TRBJ2-2	NA	CSARDGRGLADTGELFF	TGCAGTGCTAGAGATGGGAGAGGACTAGCGGACACCGGGGAGCTGTTTTTT
NA	TRBV28	TRBJ2-1	NA	CACSQADLSYNEQFF	TGTGCCTGCAGTCAAGCGGACCTCTCCTATAATGAGCAGTTCTTC
NA	TRBV11-1	TRBJ2-2	NA	CASGLQVGELFF	TGTGCAAGTGGCTTACAGGTCGGGGAGCTGTTTTTT
NA	TRBV5-1	TRBJ2-5	few	CASSFGLQETQYF	TGCGCCAGCAGCTTTGGCCTACAAGAGACCCAGTACTTC
NA	TRBV11-2	TRBJ2-1	NA	CANSLGHTNEQFF	TGTGCCAACAGCTTAGGACATACCAATGAACAGTTCTTC
NA	TRBV29-1	TRBJ2-1	NA	CSVHRTRWYNEQFF	TGCAGCGTTCATCGGACCAGGTGGTACAATGAGCAGTTCTTC
NA	TRBV29-1	TRBJ2-1	NA	CSVDPEGRGNEQLF	TGCAGCGTTGACCCTGAAGGTAGGGGAAATGAGCAGCTCTTC
TRBD2	TRBV5-1	TRBJ2-5	NA	CARSLSRLAGVETQYF	TGCGCCAGGAGCTTGTCGAGACTAGCGGGAGTGGAGACCCAGTACTTC
NA	TRBV12-3/TRBV12-4	TRBJ1-3	many	CASSLYTSGNTIYF	TGTGCCAGCAGTTTATACACCTCTGGAAACACCATATATTTT
NA	TRBV2	TRBJ2-1	NA	CVGSRDTAYNEQFF	TGTGTCGGGTCCCGGGACACCGCTTACAATGAGCAGTTCTTC
NA	TRBV7-7	TRBJ2-2	few	CASSRGGSNTGELFF	TGTGCTAGCTCCCGAGGGGGGTCGAACACCGGGGAGCTGTTTTTT
NA	TRBV14	TRBJ2-3	NA	CVSSQGYSNTDTQYF	TGTGTCAGCAGCCAAGGGTACTCTAACACGGATACGCAGTATTTT
TRBD2	TRBV28	TRBJ2-7	NA	CVSSPSGGAVYEQYF	TGTGTCAGCAGCCCCAGCGGGGGGGCAGTCTACGAGCAGTACTTC
NA	TRBV11-2	TRBJ2-7	NA	CASSSWGPPYELYF	TGTGCCAGCAGCTCATGGGGTCCGCCCTACGAGTTGTACTTC
TRBD1	TRBV29-1	TRBJ1-2	many	CSVGDRGNYGYTF	TGCAGCGTTGGGGACAGGGGCAACTATGGCTACACCTTC
NA	TRBV29-1	TRBJ1-2	NA	CSVGRGYGCTF	NA
NA	TRBV10-3	TRBJ1-1	NA	CAISGIGGTDNEAIF	TGTGCCATCAGTGGTATCGGGGGCACAGACAATGAAGCTATCTTT
TRBD2	TRBV7-8	TRBJ2-1	few	CASRTSGGWNEQFF	TGTGCCAGCAGAACTTCGGGAGGGTGGAATGAGCAGTTCTTC
NA	TRBV28	TRBJ1-6	NA	CAGSQDSYNSPLHF	TGTGCCGGCAGTCAGGACTCCTATAATTCGCCCCTCCACTTT
NA	TRBV6-2/TRBV6-3	TRBJ2-2	NA	CASTLLGDPGWGTGDLFF	TGTGCCAGCACCCTACTAGGGGACCCGGGATGGGGTACTGGGGACCTGTTTTTT
TRBD1	TRBV28	TRBJ2-5	few	CASGNPGGMKAQYF	TGTGCCAGCGGTAACCCAGGGGGCATGAAGGCCCAGTACTTC
TRBD1	TRBV19	TRBJ2-3	NA	CASSNRDRAGDTQYF	TGTGCCAGTAGTAATAGGGACAGGGCTGGAGATACGCAGTATTTT
NA	TRBV12-3/TRBV12-4	TRBJ1-5	many	CASSVSGNQPQHF	TGTGCCAGCAGTGTAAGCGGCAATCAGCCCCAGCATTTT
TRBD1	TRBV29-1	TRBJ2-7	NA	CIATGTGSSYEQYF	TGCATCGCAACAGGGACAGGGAGCTCCTACGAGCAGTACTTC
NA	TRBV6-1	TRBJ1-2	many	CASGNPGEGYTF	TGTGCCAGCGGGAACCCAGGGGAAGGCTACACCTTC
NA	TRBV6-1	TRBJ1-2	NA	CASSEMAGNYGYTF	TGTGCCAGCAGTGAAATGGCAGGGAACTATGGCTACACCTTC
NA	TRBV6-1	TRBJ2-7	NA	CASSRRNLYEEYF	TGTGCCAGCAGTCGCAGGAATTTGTACGAGGAGTACTTC
NA	TRBV12-3/TRBV12-4	TRBJ1-1	NA	CVSSLARPPDAGEAFF	TGTGTCAGCAGTTTAGCGCGACCCCCTGACGCGGGTGAAGCTTTCTTT
NA	TRBV29-1	TRBJ1-2	many	CSVEDFTRGGTDGYTF	TGCAGCGTTGAAGACTTTACCCGGGGCGGAACAGATGGCTACACCTTC
TRBD2	TRBV6-2/TRBV6-3	TRBJ2-3	many	CASSYGGGGLQDTQYF	TGTGCCAGCAGTTACGGAGGCGGGGGACTCCAGGATACGCAGTATTTT
NA	TRBV11-2	TRBJ2-7	NA	CASSFGLSHERCF	TGTGCCAGCAGCTTCGGACTCTCCCACGAGCGGTGCTTC
NA	TRBV6-2/TRBV6-3	TRBJ2-7	NA	CASSDPLSQSYEQYF	TGTGCGAGCAGTGACCCTTTATCGCAATCGTACGAGCAGTACTTC
NA	TRBV10-3	TRBJ1-1	many	CAISESRQSKGRGRTEAFF	TGTGCCATCAGTGAGTCAAGGCAGTCTAAGGGGAGGGGCCGCACTGAAGCTTTCTTT